The clone carrying this T cell receptor (beta chain) was picked up a small number of times. Its antigen remains unidentified. Trimming cost V 4 bases and J 2 bases, with 12 bases left between them. The CDR3 has 14 amino acids. CDR1 is SGHRS, CDR2 YFSETQ, per germline. This record belongs to a study of beta chain features in type 1 diabetes. Findings of the study overall: Shortening of TCRB CDR3s, moderate but significant, appeared in all four CD4+ subsets of Type 1 diabetes patients.

As every portion of the isolated RNA was reverse transcribed, the sequencing read expressed TCRB transcripts. Libraries were prepared by immunoSEQ multiplex PCR; TCRdb keeps only in-frame clonotypes and omits some of them. This sample carries about 160,000 clones, 8.5% to 10% of them seen once, and the ten largest clones take roughly 0.72%. Only one heparinised blood draw was taken per donor, and its volume averaged around 110 mL. Markers CD45RO/CCR7/CD25/CD127/CD95/CD27 served to sort CD4+ naive, central memory, regulatory and stem cell-like memory cells. The sample consisted of central memory CD4+ T cells from blood. The TCR sequence derives from a woman aged 25 to 39 with type 1 diabetes. The chain recombines TRBV5-1 with TRBJ2-5, with D maybe TRBD2 (5 bases). The DNA for the CDR3 is TGCGCCAGCAGCACGGCTCGGGGACAAGAGACCCAGTACTTC. It yields the protein CASSTARGQETQYF.